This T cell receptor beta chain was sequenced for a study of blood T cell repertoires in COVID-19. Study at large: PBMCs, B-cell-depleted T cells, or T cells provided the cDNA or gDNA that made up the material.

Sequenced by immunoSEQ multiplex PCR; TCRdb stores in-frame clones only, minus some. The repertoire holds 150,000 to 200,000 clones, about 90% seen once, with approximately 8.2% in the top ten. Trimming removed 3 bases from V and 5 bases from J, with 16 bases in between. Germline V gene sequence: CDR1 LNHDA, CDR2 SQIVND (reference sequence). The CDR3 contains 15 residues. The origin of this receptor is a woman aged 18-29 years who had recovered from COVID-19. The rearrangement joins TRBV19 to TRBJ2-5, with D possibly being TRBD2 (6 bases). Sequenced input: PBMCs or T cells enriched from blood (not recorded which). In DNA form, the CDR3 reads TGTGCCAGTAGTATCGCAGGGCTTCGGGGGGAGACCCAGTACTTC. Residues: CASSIAGLRGETQYF.